The 28 T cell receptor beta chains reported below all come from one sample, sequenced in a study of blood T cells in healthy people across ages. The second PCR ran roughly 6 to 11 cycles with a sample-barcoded 5' primer and J-beta primers. TCRdb reprocessed the 5' RACE reads with MiXCR, giving one entry per CDR3 protein. The repertoire holds hundreds of thousands of distinct CDR3 sequences, around 24% seen once, with roughly 9.4% in the top ten. The same specimen was also included in a second study, on T cells of mothers and their children.

The sequenced sample consisted of blood. The source is a boy aged 10-17 years in good health.

J is TRBJ2-3 and V is TRBV9, with D unresolved. Germline CDR1 reads SGDLS; CDR2 reads YYNGEE. There are 13 residues in the CDR3. The V and J ends lost 4 bases and 5 bases respectively, with 11 bases between them. The CDR3 sequence: CASSPGRVDTQYF. The DNA for the CDR3 is TGTGCCAGCAGCCCCGGACGGGTAGATACGCAGTATTTT.

This clonotype was observed a few times. The genes are TRBV27 and TRBJ2-5; 11 bases are shared with TRBD2. There are 15 residues in the CDR3. J lost 5 bases, V lost 7 bases, and 9 bases had no gene match. The germline gives CDR1 MNHEY, CDR2 SMNVEV (reference sequence). CDR3 in amino acids: CASIPSGGWRETQYF. CDR3 sequence (DNA): TGTGCCAGCATCCCTAGCGGGGGGTGGCGCGAGACCCAGTACTTC.

This clonotype occurred a few times. The chain combines TRBV29-1 with TRBJ2-1; 9 bases agree with TRBD2. The CDR3 is 21 amino acids. V was pared by 0 bases and J by 10 bases, with 28 bases of the junction left unmatched. The germline V gene has CDR1 SQVTM and CDR2 ANQGSEA. The CDR3: CSVEDLMGGGRAFPPVKEQFF. The CDR3 bases are TGCAGCGTTGAAGATTTAATGGGTGGCGGGAGGGCCTTTCCTCCCGTCAAAGAGCAGTTCTTC.

The J gene is TRBJ2-4, the V gene TRBV14; 11 nucleotides match TRBD2. V shed 3 bases, J shed 8 bases, and the junction held 6 bases outside the gene matches. This CDR3 is built from 15 residues. Germline values: CDR1 SGHDN, CDR2 FVKESK. This CDR3 is CASSQAGLAGYIQYF. The CDR3 DNA follows: TGTGCCAGCAGCCAGGCCGGACTAGCGGGCTACATTCAGTACTTC.

This clonotype showed up many times. The V and J genes are TRBV29-1 and TRBJ2-1; TRBD1 matches 9 bases. The CDR3 covers 17 residues. The V gene's germline CDR1 is SQVTM and CDR2 ANQGSEA. V shed 0 bases, J shed 1 base, and the junction held 7 bases outside the gene matches. The CDR3 coding sequence is TGCAGCGTTGAAGATCCCGGGACAGGGTTTTCCTACAATGAGCAGTTCTTC. Its protein is CSVEDPGTGFSYNEQFF.

This clonotype was observed a few times. The chain joins TRBV10-3 to TRBJ2-7, with TRBD2 matching over 10 bases. Germline V lookup: CDR1 ENHRY, CDR2 SYGVKD. Losses at the gene ends were 1 base for V and 0 bases for J; bases not matched to a gene: 3. This CDR3 has 16 amino acids. Written as DNA, the CDR3 is TGTGCCATCAGTGAGTGGCTAGCGGGAGCCTCCTACGAGCAGTACTTC. Its translation: CAISEWLAGASYEQYF.

Of note for this clonotype: The junction does not match germline at one end; this may be a read error. The chain couples TRBV29-1 to TRBJ2-7, with D perhaps matching TRBD1 or TRBD2 (5 bases each). Looked up from germline, CDR1 is SQVTM and CDR2 is ANQGSEA. There are 14 residues in the CDR3. CDR3 loop: CNVEDGASSYEQYF. DNA for the CDR3: TGCAACGTTGAAGACGGGGCTAGCTCCTACGAGCAGTACTTC.

This clonotype was counted only a few times. At one end the junction does not follow the germline gene, possibly because of a read error. The chain recombines TRBV2 with TRBJ2-7; 8 bases are a match to TRBD2. The germline gives CDR1 SNHLY, CDR2 FYNNEI. The CDR3 has 12 amino acids. The CDR3 spells CASSEVAGGLRF. DNA for the CDR3: TGTGCCAGCAGTGAGGTCGCGGGGGGCCTTCGGTTC.

The CDR3 DNA is TGTGCCAGCAGGGAGAATCCTACCGGAGGGGAGCTGTTTTTT. It codes for CASRENPTGGELFF. V usage is TRBV2 and J usage is TRBJ2-2; D gene uncertain. Germline V gene data show CDR1 as SNHLY and CDR2 as FYNNEI. V lost 6 bases and J 8 bases, leaving 16 bases between the germline ends. The CDR3 is 14 residues long.

The chain links TRBV5-1 to TRBJ2-7; no clear D gene. The CDR3 runs to 16 residues. The germline gives CDR1 SGHRS, CDR2 YFSETQ. The ends were cut back, 4 bases at V and 4 bases at J, with 21 bases in the middle. The CDR3 DNA follows: TGCGCCAGCAGCCTATCATCCCTAAGACCACTTTACGAGCAGTACTTC. As protein: CASSLSSLRPLYEQYF.

The J gene is TRBJ1-2, the V gene TRBV19, with 8 bases identical to TRBD1. The CDR3 runs to 15 residues. V lost 5 bases to trimming and J lost 8 bases; unmatched junction nucleotides: 13. From germline, CDR1 is LNHDA and CDR2 SQIVND (reference sequence). This chain's CDR3 is CASSQLSTGERGYTF. CDR3 DNA sequence: TGTGCCAGTAGTCAACTCTCGACAGGGGAAAGAGGCTACACCTTC.

This chain uses TRBV24-1 with TRBJ2-5, with 8 bases identical to TRBD1. This CDR3 has 15 residues. Germline CDR1 and CDR2: KGHDR and SFDVKD. The V segment lost 8 bases and the J segment 3 bases; nucleotides outside the gene matches: 10. The CDR3 loop is CATTRRTGKEETQYF. The CDR3 bases are TGTGCCACCACCCGAAGGACAGGGAAAGAAGAGACCCAGTACTTC.

The chain links TRBV7-2 to TRBJ2-7; 7 nucleotides match TRBD1. The germline V gene has CDR1 SGHTA and CDR2 FQGNSA. The junction had 7 bases not matched to a gene; V was cut back by 1 base and J by 4 bases. This CDR3 comprises 15 residues. This CDR3 reads CASSLDGTENYEQYF. The DNA for the CDR3 is TGTGCCAGCAGCTTAGACGGGACAGAGAATTACGAGCAGTACTTC.

The chain carries TRBV20-1 and TRBJ2-7; a weak D match, TRBD1 (6 bases). The germline V gene encodes CDR1 DFQATT and CDR2 SNEGSKA (reference sequence). This CDR3 has 13 amino acids. The germline V and J ends were trimmed by 5 bases and 2 bases, with 13 bases remaining between them. For the CDR3, the DNA is TGCAGTGCTCCTCGGACAGAGACCTACGAGCAGTACTTC. Translation gives CSAPRTETYEQYF.

V usage is TRBV28 and J usage is TRBJ2-1; 10 positions agree with TRBD2. The CDR3 is 17 residues long. V was pared by 5 bases and J by 10 bases, with 17 bases of the junction left unmatched. The germline V gene encodes CDR1 MDHEN and CDR2 SYDVKM. Here the CDR3 DNA reads TGTGCCAGCAGTCCCCCAGGGCCTAGCGGGGGATTGGGGGAGCAGTTCTTC. Amino acid sequence: CASSPPGPSGGLGEQFF.

CDR3 DNA sequence: TGTGCCAGCAGCCCTCCCGGGACAAAGAGCGAAGCTTTCTTT. Protein sequence: CASSPPGTKSEAFF. The genes are TRBV7-9 and TRBJ1-1; weak D call: TRBD1 (6 bases). From germline, CDR1 is SEHNR and CDR2 FQNEAQ (reference sequence). This CDR3 has 14 amino acids. V was pared by 5 bases and J by 8 bases, with 18 bases between.

There are a few counts of this clonotype. The chain joins TRBV9 to TRBJ2-1, with 10 bases fitting TRBD2. The assigned J gene may be wrong: the sequence end matches TRBJ2-5 better. The CDR3 has 15 amino acids. In germline, CDR1 is SGDLS, CDR2 YYNGEE. The DNA of the CDR3 is TGTGCCAGCAGCGTAGGTGGACTAGCGGAAGAGACCCAGTACTTC. Its translation: CASSVGGLAEETQYF.

A few counts support this clonotype. The chain couples TRBV29-1 to TRBJ1-2; D is possibly TRBD1 (5 bases). Germline CDR1 SQVTM, CDR2 ANQGSEA. This CDR3 comprises 12 residues. Trimming shortened V by 0 bases and J by 8 bases, and 10 bases separated the two germline ends. The CDR3 loop reads CSVEDHKGGYTF. The CDR3 DNA reads TGCAGCGTTGAAGATCATAAGGGGGGCTACACCTTC.

This rearrangement joins TRBV18 to TRBJ2-6; possibly TRBD1 or TRBD2 for D (5 bases each). This CDR3 spans 18 amino acids. Trimming removed 2 bases at V and 0 bases at J, with 14 bases between. CDR1 is KGHSH, CDR2 LQKENI, per germline. CDR3 DNA: TGTGCCAGCTCACCAGAGAGGGGAACGAGCTCTGGGGCCAACGTCCTGACTTTC. Translated, it gives CASSPERGTSSGANVLTF.

The genes are TRBV4-3 and TRBJ2-1, with D perhaps matching TRBD2 (6 bases). The CDR3 is 17 residues long. CDR1 LGHNA and CDR2 YSLEER come from the germline V gene. V lost 0 bases and J 3 bases, leaving 15 bases between the germline ends. CDR3 DNA sequence: TGCGCCAGCAGCCAAGATTTAATCGGGACTGGCTACAATGAGCAGTTCTTC. Amino acid sequence: CASSQDLIGTGYNEQFF.

This clonotype was counted only a few times. This chain links TRBV7-9 with TRBJ1-5; D gene uncertain. Per germline, CDR1 SEHNR and CDR2 FQNEAQ (reference sequence). The CDR3 is 13 amino acids. Between the trimmed V and J ends, which lost 5 bases and 7 bases, there was a span of 12 bases. CDR3 nucleotides: TGTGCCAGCAGCCGAGAGGACGGGCAGCCCCAGCATTTT. Its protein is CASSREDGQPQHF.

The chain has TRBV27 and TRBJ1-3, with 7 nucleotides matching TRBD1. J lost 2 bases, V lost 5 bases, and 6 bases had no gene match. There are 15 residues in the CDR3. The germline CDR1 and CDR2 sequences are MNHEY and SMNVEV (reference sequence). The CDR3 spells CASSQGGPAGNTIYF. CDR3 sequence (DNA): TGTGCCAGCAGTCAAGGGGGCCCGGCTGGAAACACCATATATTTT.

This clonotype appeared a few times. The chain combines TRBV27 with TRBJ2-1, with D tentatively TRBD2 (6 bases). This CDR3 has 14 amino acids. CDR1 is MNHEY and CDR2 is SMNVEV in the germline V gene (reference sequence). The ends were cut back, 6 bases at V and 5 bases at J, with 14 bases in the middle. This CDR3 is CASSPAGRDNEQFF. DNA of the CDR3: TGTGCCAGCAGCCCAGCGGGTAGGGACAATGAGCAGTTCTTC.

The rearrangement uses TRBV7-8 and TRBJ2-7, with 8 bases matching TRBD2. Losses at the gene ends were 2 bases for V and 1 base for J; bases not matched to a gene: 19. This CDR3 has 20 residues. Germline-derived CDR1 and CDR2 are SGHVS and FQNEAQ. As DNA, the CDR3 is TGTGCCAGCAGCTTAAACATCGGGGGGACTAGATCCCCGCAATCCTACGAGCAGTACTTC. Protein: CASSLNIGGTRSPQSYEQYF. Combining the CDR3 with reference TRBV7-8 and TRBJ2-7 gives the whole variable domain GAGVSQSPRYKVAKRGQDVALRCDPISGHVSLFWYQQALGQGPEFLTYFQNEAQLDKSGLPSDRFFAERPEGSVSTLKIQRTQQEDSAVYLCASSLNIGGTRSPQSYEQYFGPGTRLTVT.

The gene calls are TRBV7-9 and TRBJ2-2; 8 bases match TRBD2. The length of the CDR3 is 15 residues. Germline lookup yields CDR1 SEHNR and CDR2 FQNEAQ (reference sequence). Germline trimming cut 7 bases from V and 4 bases from J; bases unmatched to any gene: 8. The CDR3 DNA follows: TGTGCCAGCACACTAGCGGCCGTCGCCACCGGGGAGCTGTTTTTT. As protein: CASTLAAVATGELFF.

This clonotype has at least ten counts. V and J are TRBV15 and TRBJ1-6, with no clear D. This CDR3 is 15 amino acids long. The V and J ends lost 1 base and 8 bases respectively, with 12 bases between them. CDR1 LNHNV and CDR2 YYDKDF come from the germline V gene (reference sequence). CDR3 region: CATSRVQQVDSPLHF. CDR3 DNA: TGTGCCACCAGCAGAGTGCAGCAGGTGGATTCACCCCTCCACTTT.

A note on this clonotype: Mismatch with germline at one junction end may stem from a read error. This chain joins TRBV2 and TRBJ2-1; 11 nucleotides agree with TRBD2. The germline CDR1 and CDR2 sequences are SNHLY and FYNNEI. The CDR3 length is 13 residues. CDR3 DNA sequence: TGTGCCGGCAGGTTACTAGCGGGGGCTGAGCAGTTCTTC. This gives the protein CAGRLLAGAEQFF.

The rearrangement links TRBV20-1 to TRBJ1-5; TRBD1 matches 7 bases. V lost 0 bases and J lost 8; bases outside the gene matches: 10. Germline loops: CDR1 DFQATT, CDR2 SNEGSKA (reference sequence). This CDR3 contains 15 residues. CDR3 in DNA: TGCAGTGCTAGAGATCACAGGGGTGGATGGAAGCCCCAGCATTTT. Translated, it gives CSARDHRGGWKPQHF.